This T cell receptor (beta chain) was profiled in a study of control samples from healthy donors and cancer patients (dated by TCRdb to between 2020 and 2021). The library was obtained by the immunoSEQ multiplex PCR assay. What TCRdb holds here is the immuneACCESS table cut down to in-frame rearrangements. Part of the clones is not present; checked against another copy, under half of the missing clones reflect an unresolved V gene, and the others are unexplained. The data table for this sample lists about 200,000 clones. The ten largest clones add up to roughly 2% of the sample. With respect to this clone: Its antigen remains undetermined.

This clonotype was obtained from a woman younger than 45 in good health. Source material: blood.

The CDR3 protein: CASTPSSGGARYGYTF. The DNA sequence is TGTGCCAGCACCCCCTCGTCTGGAGGGGCGCGATATGGCTACACCTTC. The receptor chain draws on TRBV28 and TRBJ1-2; TRBD1 is a weak D gene call, 5 bases matching. As encoded in the germline V gene, CDR1 is MDHEN while CDR2 is SYDVKM. Its CDR3 holds 16 amino acids, cysteine through phenylalanine. The only DNA kept is the CDR3, 48 bases in frame from the first base. The V and J ends are trimmed by 7 bases and 5 bases, leaving 23 bases between them.